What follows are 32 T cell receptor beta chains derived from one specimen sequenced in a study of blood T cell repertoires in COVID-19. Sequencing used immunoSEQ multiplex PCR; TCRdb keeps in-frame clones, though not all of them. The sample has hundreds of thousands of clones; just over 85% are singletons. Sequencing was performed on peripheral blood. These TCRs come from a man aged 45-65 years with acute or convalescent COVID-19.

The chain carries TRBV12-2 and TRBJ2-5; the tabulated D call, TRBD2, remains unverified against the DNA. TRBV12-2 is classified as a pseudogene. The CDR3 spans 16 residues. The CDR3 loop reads CASRPGPLARAMTQYF. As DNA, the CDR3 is TGTGCAAGTCGCCCCGGACCCCTAGCCCGAGCCATGACCCAGTACTTC.

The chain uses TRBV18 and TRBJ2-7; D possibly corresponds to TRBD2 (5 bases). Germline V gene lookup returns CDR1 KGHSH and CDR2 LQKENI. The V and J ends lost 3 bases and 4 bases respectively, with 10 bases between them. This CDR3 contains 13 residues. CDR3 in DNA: TGTGCCAGCTCACCTTTTCGGGAATACGAGCAGTACTTC. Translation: CASSPFREYEQYF. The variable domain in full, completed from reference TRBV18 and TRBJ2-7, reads NAGVMQNPRHLVRRRGQEARLRCSPMKGHSHVYWYRQLPEEGLKFMVYLQKENIIDESGMPKERFSAEFPKEGPSILRIQQVVRGDSAAYFCASSPFREYEQYFGPGTRLTVT.

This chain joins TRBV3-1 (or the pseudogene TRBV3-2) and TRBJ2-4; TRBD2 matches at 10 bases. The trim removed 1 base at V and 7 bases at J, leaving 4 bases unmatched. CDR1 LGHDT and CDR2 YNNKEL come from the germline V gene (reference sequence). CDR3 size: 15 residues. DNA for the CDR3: TGTGCCAGCAGCCAAGGAAATAGCGGGGGGAACATTCAGTACTTC. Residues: CASSQGNSGGNIQYF.

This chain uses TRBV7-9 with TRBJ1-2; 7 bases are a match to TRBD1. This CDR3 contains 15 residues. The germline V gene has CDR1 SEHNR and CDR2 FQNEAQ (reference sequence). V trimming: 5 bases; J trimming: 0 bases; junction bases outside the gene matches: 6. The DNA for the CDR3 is TGTGCCAGCAGCGGCGGGACAGAGACTAACTATGGCTACACCTTC. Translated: CASSGGTETNYGYTF.

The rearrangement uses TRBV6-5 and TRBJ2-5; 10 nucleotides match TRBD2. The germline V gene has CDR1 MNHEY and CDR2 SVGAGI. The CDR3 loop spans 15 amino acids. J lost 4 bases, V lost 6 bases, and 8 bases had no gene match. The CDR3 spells CASSPTAGGRETQYF. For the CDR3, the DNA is TGTGCCAGCAGCCCCACAGCGGGGGGGAGAGAGACCCAGTACTTC.

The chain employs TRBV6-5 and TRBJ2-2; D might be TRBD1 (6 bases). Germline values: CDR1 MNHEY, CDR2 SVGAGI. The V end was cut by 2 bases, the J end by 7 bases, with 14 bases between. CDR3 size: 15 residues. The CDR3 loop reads CASSYGGNVHGELFF. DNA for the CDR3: TGTGCCAGCAGTTACGGGGGCAACGTACACGGGGAGCTGTTTTTT.

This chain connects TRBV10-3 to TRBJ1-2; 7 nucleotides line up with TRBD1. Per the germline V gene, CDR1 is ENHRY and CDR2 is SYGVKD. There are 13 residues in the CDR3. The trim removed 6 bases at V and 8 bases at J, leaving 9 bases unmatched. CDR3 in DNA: TGTGCCATCAGGCAACAGGGGCTTGAGGGCTACACCTTC. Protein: CAIRQQGLEGYTF.

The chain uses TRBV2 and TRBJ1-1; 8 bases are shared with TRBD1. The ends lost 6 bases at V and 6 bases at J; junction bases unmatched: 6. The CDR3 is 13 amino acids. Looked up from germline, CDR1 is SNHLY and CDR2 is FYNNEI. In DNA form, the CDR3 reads TGTGCCAGCAGGGCGGACAGGGTGGCTGAAGCTTTCTTT. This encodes CASRADRVAEAFF.

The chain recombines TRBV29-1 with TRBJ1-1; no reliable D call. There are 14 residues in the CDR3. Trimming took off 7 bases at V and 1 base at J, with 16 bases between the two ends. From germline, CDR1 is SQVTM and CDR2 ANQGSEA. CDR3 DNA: TGCAGCGGATCCGTGAGAGGCTGGAACACTGAAGCTTTCTTT. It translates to CSGSVRGWNTEAFF.

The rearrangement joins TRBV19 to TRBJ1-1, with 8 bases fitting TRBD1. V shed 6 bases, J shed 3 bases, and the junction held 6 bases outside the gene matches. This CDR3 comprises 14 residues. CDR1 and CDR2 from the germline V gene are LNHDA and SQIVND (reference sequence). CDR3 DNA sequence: TGTGCCAGTAGCTTTGGACAGGGATACACTGAAGCTTTCTTT. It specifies CASSFGQGYTEAFF.

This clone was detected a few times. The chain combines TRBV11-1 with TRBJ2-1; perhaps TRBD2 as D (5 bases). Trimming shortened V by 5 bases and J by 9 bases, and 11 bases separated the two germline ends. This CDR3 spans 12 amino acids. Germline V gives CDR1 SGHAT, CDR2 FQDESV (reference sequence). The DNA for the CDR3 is TGTGCCAGCAGCCCCCGAGGGAGTGAGCAGTTCTTC. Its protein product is CASSPRGSEQFF.

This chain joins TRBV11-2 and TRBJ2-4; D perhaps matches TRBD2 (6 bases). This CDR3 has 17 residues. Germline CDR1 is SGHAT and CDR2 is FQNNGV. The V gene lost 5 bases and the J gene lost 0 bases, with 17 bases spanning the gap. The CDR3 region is CASSPPGGRLAKNIQYF. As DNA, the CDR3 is TGTGCCAGCAGCCCCCCCGGAGGGAGACTAGCCAAAAACATTCAGTACTTC.

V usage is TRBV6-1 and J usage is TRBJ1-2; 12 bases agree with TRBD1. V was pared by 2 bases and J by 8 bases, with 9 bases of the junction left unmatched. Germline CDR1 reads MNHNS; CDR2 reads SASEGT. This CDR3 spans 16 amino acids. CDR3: CASSEIGTGGRRGYTF. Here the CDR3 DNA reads TGTGCCAGCAGTGAAATCGGGACAGGGGGCCGGAGGGGCTACACCTTC.

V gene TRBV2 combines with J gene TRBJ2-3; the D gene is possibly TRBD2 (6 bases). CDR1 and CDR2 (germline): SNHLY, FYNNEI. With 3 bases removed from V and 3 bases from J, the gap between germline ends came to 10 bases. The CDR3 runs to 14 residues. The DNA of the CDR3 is TGTGCCAGCAGTGACCCTAGCGTAACAGATACGCAGTATTTT. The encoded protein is CASSDPSVTDTQYF.

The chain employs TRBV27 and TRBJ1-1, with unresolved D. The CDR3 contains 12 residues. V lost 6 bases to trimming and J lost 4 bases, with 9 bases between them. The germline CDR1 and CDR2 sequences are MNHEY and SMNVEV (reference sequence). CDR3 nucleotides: TGTGCCAGCAGGGAAAGCGGCACTGAAGCTTTCTTT. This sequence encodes CASRESGTEAFF.

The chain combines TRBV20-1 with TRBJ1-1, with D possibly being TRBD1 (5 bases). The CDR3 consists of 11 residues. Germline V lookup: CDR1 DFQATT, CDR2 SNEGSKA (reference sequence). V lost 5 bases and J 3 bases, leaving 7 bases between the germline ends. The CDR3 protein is CSAPGYTEAFF. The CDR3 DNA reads TGCAGTGCTCCAGGGTACACTGAAGCTTTCTTT.

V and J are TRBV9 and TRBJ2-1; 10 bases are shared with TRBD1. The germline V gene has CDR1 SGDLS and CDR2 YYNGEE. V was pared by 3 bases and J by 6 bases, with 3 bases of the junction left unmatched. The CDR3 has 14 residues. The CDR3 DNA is TGTGCCAGCAGCGAAAGGACAGGGGGCAATGAGCAGTTCTTC. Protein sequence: CASSERTGGNEQFF.

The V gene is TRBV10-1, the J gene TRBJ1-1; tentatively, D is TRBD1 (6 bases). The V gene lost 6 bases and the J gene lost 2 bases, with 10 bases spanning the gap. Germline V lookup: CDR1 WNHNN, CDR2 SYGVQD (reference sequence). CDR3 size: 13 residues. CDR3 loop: CASSGQRNTEAFF. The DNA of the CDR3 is TGCGCCAGCAGCGGACAGAGAAACACTGAAGCTTTCTTT.

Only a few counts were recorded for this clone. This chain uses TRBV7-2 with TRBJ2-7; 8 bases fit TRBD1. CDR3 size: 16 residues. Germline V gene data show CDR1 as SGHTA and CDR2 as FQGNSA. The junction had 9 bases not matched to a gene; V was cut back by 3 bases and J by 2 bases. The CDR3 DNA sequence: TGTGCCAGCAGCTTTTCGGCGACAGGGGCGACCTACGAGCAGTACTTC. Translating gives CASSFSATGATYEQYF.

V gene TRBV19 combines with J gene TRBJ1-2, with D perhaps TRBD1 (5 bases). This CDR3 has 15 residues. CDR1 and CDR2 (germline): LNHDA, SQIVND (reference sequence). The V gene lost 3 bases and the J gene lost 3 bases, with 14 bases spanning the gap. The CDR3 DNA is TGTGCCAGTAGTATTGTATTGGCAGGGTACTATGGCTACACCTTC. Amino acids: CASSIVLAGYYGYTF.

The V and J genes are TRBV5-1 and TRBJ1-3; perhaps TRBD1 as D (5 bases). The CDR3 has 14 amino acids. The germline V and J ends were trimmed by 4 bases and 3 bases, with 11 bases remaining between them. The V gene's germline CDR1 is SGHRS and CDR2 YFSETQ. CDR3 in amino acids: CASSPGAVGNTIYF. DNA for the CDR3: TGCGCCAGCAGCCCTGGGGCGGTTGGAAACACCATATATTTT.

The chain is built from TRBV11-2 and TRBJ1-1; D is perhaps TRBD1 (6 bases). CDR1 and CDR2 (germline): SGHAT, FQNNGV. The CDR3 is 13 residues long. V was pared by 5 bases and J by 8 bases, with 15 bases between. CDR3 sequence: CASSDTQGTEAFF. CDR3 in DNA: TGTGCCAGCAGCGACACCCAGGGGACAGAAGCTTTCTTT.

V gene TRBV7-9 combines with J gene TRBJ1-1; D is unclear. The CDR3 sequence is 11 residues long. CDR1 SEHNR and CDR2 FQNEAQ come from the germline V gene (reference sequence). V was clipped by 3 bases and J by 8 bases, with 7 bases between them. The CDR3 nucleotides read TGTGCCAGCAGCTTTTCGGAGGAAGCTTTCTTT. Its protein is CASSFSEEAFF.

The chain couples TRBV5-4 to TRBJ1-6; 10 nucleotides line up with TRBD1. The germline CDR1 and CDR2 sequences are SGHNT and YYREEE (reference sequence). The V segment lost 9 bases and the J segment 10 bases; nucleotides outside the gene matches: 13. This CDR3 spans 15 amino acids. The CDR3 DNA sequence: TGTGCCATCCAACCTGGACAGGGGGTCCCGTCACCCCTCCACTTT. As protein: CAIQPGQGVPSPLHF.

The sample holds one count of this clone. The CDR3 nucleotides are TGTGCCAGCTCACTAACGGGGGGGACCGACGAGCAGTACTTC. Protein: CASSLTGGTDEQYF. This chain uses TRBV18 with TRBJ2-7; 8 positions agree with TRBD2. V lost 4 bases to trimming and J lost 5 bases; unmatched junction nucleotides: 7. The CDR3 runs 14 residues. Germline CDR1 and CDR2: KGHSH and LQKENI.

In DNA, the CDR3 is TGTGCCAGCAGCCAAGCGTTCGACAGCCGCAATCAGCCCCAGCATTTT. This encodes CASSQAFDSRNQPQHF. V is TRBV4-2 and J is TRBJ1-5; D is perhaps TRBD1 (5 bases). Germline CDR1 LGHNA, CDR2 YNFKEQ. V lost 1 base and J lost 2, with 12 bases in between. The CDR3 runs 16 residues.

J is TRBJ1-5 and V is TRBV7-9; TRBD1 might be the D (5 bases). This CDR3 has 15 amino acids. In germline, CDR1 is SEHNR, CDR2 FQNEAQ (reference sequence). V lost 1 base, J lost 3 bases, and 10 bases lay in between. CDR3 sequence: CASSLGGGTNQPQHF. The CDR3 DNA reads TGTGCCAGCAGCTTAGGGGGGGGTACCAATCAGCCCCAGCATTTT.

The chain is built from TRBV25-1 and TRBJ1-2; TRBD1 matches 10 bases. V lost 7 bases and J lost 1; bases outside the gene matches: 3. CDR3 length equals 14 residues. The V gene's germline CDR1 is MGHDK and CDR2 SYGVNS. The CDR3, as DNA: TGTGCCAGCAAGGGGGACAGGGGTAACTATGGCTACACCTTC. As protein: CASKGDRGNYGYTF.

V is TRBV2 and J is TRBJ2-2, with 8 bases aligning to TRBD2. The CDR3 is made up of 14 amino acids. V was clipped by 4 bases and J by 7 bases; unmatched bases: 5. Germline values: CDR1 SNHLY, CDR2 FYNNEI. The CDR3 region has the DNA TGTGCCAGCAGTGTTTTAGCGGGGAACGGGGAGCTGTTTTTT. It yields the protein CASSVLAGNGELFF.

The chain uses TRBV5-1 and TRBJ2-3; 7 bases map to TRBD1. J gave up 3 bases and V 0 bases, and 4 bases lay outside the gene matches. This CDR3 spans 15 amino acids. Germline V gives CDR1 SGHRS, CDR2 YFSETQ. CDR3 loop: CASSLAVRGTDTQYF. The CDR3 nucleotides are TGCGCCAGCAGCTTGGCCGTCAGGGGGACAGATACGCAGTATTTT.

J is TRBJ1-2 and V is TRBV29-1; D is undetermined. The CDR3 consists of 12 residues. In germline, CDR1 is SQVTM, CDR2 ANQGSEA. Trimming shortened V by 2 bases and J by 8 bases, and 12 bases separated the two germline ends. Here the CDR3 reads CSVETPGGGYTF. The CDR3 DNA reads TGCAGCGTTGAAACCCCCGGCGGCGGCTACACCTTC.

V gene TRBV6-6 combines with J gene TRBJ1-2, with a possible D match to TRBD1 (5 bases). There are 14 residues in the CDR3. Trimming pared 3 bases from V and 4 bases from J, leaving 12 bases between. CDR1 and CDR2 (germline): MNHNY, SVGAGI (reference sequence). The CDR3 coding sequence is TGTGCCAGCAGTTATGCTTCAGGGTTCTATGGCTACACCTTC. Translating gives CASSYASGFYGYTF.